The TCR beta chain under discussion was sequenced for a study of breast tumors, draining lymph nodes, adjacent tissues listed by TCRdb under 2016. Concerning the study at large: The study compared TCR beta repertoires across tumor, adjacent nontumor tissue and axillary lymph nodes from breast cancer patients. The study aimed to assess the relationships and possible T-cell exchange between tumor, surrounding tissue and draining lymph node repertoires in human breast cancer.

Results the study describes overall, beyond this receptor: Tumor and nontumor tissue repertoires were significantly more similar in luminal-like than in basal-like breast cancer. The study presented the conclusion that tumor T cells originate in lymph nodes as consistent with a hypothesis, not as something directly demonstrated. The data were judged consistent with most tumor T cells deriving from the lymph node and then expanding within tumor tissue. T-cell repertoire diversity in tumors was found to be lower than in lymph nodes but higher than in nontumor tissue, and preferential V and J gene usage was observed.

The axillary draining lymph nodes of breast cancer patients were the source of the lymph node samples. Sequencing relied on an Illumina HiSeq 2000. TCR beta chain libraries were generated through multiplex PCR amplification. The amplified TCR beta chain products were analyzed by high-throughput sequencing. The public reads were run again by TCRdb, first through fastp at Q25 and then through MiXCR, and only productive beta chains were kept. Identical CDR3 protein sequences are pooled into one entry, listed with their most common genes and DNA. Across this sample there are about 270,000 distinct CDR3 sequences, with 30% seen only once. The biggest ten clones account for 1.1% of the sample. About this clonotype itself: This receptor's antigen is unknown. Nothing much larger sits one base from this clone, and base qualities are not available.

V sheds 3 bases and J sheds 9 bases, leaving 20 bases between their ends. From the cysteine up to the phenylalanine, the CDR3 has a length of 15 residues. Here the CDR3 DNA is all that survives: 45 bases in frame from base 1. This sequence originates from a female donor with breast cancer. Some clones in this sample may be carry-over from other donors' samples. The chain is made from TRBV12-3 or TRBV12-4 and TRBJ2-5, with the D gene uncertain. Sequencing was done on a sample of axillary lymph node tissue. The CDR3 has the sequence CASSLTSIGNQPQYF. The nucleotide sequence is given as TGTGCCAGCAGTTTGACATCGATCGGCAATCAGCCCCAGTACTTC.